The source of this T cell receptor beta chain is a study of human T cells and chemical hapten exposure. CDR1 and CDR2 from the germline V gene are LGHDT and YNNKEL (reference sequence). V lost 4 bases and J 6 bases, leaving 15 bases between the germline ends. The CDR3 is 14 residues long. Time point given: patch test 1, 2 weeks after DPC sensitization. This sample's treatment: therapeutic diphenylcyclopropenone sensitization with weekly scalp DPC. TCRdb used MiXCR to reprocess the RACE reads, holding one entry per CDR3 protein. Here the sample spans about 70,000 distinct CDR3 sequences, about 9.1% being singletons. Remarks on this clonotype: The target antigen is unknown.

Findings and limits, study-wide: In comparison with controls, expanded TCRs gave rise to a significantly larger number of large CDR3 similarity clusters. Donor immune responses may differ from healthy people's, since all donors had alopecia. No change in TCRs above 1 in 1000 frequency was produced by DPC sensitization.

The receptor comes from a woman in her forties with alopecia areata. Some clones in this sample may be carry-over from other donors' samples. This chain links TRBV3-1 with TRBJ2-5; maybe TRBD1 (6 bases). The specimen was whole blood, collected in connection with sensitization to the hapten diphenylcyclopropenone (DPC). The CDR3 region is CASSPRTDRKTQYF. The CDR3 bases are TGTGCCAGCAGCCCTCGGACAGACCGAAAGACCCAGTACTTC.